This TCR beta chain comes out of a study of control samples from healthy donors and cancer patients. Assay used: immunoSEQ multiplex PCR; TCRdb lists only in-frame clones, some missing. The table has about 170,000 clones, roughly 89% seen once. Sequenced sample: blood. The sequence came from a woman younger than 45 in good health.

CDR3 in DNA: TGTGCCAGCAGCTCCCGGGACGGGAACACTGAAGCTTTCTTT. This codes for CASSSRDGNTEAFF. The chain is built from TRBV7-3 and TRBJ1-1; the D gene is possibly TRBD1 (5 bases). The V end lost 4 bases, the J end lost 1 base, and 10 bases lay between the germline ends. Looked up from germline, CDR1 is SGHTA and CDR2 is FQGTGA. The CDR3 length is 14 residues.